This TCR beta chain was identified during a study of CD8 T cells in ankylosing spondylitis. TCRdb redid the calling of the 5' RACE reads with MiXCR, one entry per CDR3 protein. The sample holds roughly 100,000 distinct CDR3 sequences; approximately 25% are singletons and the top ten take over 9%. Study-level points and caveats: Matched ankylosing spondylitis synovial fluid reportedly contained a significantly enriched population of disease-linked clones. Seemingly distinctive of ankylosing spondylitis blood was a TCR beta motif formed by eight highly homologous variants. Past research had described some motif variants in reactive arthritis synovial fluid and blood.

The germline V gene encodes CDR1 DFQATT and CDR2 SNEGSKA (reference sequence). CDR3 length: 16 residues. V dropped 3 bases and J dropped 4; count of bases not matched to a gene: 12. This clonotype has just a few counts. The antigen is unknown. Sequenced material: synovial fluid, either unsorted or a sorted T cell fraction (not recorded which). The sequence was collected from a male donor with ankylosing spondylitis. The rearrangement uses TRBV20-1 and TRBJ2-3, with 8 positions matching TRBD2. The CDR3 DNA reads as TGCAGTGCTAGTGGGCTTGGAGCGGGAGCCCCAGATACGCAGTATTTT. Protein: CSASGLGAGAPDTQYF.